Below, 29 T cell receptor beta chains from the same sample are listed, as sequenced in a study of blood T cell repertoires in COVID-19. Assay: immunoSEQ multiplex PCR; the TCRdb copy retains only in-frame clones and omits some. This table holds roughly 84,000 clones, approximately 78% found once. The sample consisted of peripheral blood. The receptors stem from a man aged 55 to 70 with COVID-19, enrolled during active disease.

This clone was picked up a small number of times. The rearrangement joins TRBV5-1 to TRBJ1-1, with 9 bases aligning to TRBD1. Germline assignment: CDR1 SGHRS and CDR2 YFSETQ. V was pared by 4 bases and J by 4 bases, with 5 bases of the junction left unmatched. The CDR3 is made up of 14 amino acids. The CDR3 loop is CASSKDRGGTEAFF. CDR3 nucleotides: TGCGCCAGCAGCAAGGACAGGGGAGGCACTGAAGCTTTCTTT. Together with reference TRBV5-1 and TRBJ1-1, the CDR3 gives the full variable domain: KAGVTQTPRYLIKTRGQQVTLSCSPISGHRSVSWYQQTPGQGLQFLFEYFSETQRNKGNFPGRFSGRQFSNSRSEMNVSTLELGDSALYLCASSKDRGGTEAFFGQGTRLTVV.

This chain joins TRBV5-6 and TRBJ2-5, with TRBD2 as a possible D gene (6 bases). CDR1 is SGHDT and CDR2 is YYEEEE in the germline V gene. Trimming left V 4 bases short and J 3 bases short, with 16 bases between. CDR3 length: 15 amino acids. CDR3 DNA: TGTGCCAGCAGCGAGGGACTTTTAAAAAAAGAGACCCAGTACTTC. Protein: CASSEGLLKKETQYF.

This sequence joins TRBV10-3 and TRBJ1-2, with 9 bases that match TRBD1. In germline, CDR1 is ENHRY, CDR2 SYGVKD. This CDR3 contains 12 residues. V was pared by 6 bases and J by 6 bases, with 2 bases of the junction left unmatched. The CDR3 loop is CAIRQGADGYTF. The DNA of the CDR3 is TGTGCCATCAGACAGGGGGCGGATGGCTACACCTTC.

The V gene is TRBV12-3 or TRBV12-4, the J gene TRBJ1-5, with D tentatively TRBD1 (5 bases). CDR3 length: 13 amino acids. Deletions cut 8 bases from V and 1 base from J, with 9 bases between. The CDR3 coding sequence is TGTGCCAGCGGTAGGGGAAGCAATCAGCCCCAGCATTTT. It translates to CASGRGSNQPQHF.

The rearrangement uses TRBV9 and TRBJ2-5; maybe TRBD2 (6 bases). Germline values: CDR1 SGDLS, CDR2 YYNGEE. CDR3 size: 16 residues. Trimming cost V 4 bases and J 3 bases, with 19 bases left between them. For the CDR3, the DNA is TGTGCCAGCAGCCCCCGAGGTGGGGCGGGGAAAGAGACCCAGTACTTC. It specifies CASSPRGGAGKETQYF. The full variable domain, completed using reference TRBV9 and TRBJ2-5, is DSGVTQTPKHLITATGQRVTLRCSPRSGDLSVYWYQQSLDQGLQFLIQYYNGEERAKGNILERFSAQQFPDLHSELNLSSLELGDSALYFCASSPRGGAGKETQYFGPGTRLLVL.

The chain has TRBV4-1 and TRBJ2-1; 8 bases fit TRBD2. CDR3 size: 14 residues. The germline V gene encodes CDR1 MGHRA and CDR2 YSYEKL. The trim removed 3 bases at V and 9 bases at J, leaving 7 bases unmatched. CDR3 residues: CASSQSSGYSEQFF. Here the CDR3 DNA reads TGCGCCAGCAGCCAGTCTAGCGGGTATAGTGAGCAGTTCTTC.

As DNA, the CDR3 is TGTGCCAGCCTTCTCAGGGGGTGGTATGCAGATACGCAGTATTTT. Translated, it gives CASLLRGWYADTQYF. V gene TRBV6-5 combines with J gene TRBJ2-3; 7 nucleotides match TRBD1. CDR1 and CDR2 (germline): MNHEY, SVGAGI. This CDR3 region has 15 residues. V dropped 8 bases and J dropped 4; count of bases not matched to a gene: 12.

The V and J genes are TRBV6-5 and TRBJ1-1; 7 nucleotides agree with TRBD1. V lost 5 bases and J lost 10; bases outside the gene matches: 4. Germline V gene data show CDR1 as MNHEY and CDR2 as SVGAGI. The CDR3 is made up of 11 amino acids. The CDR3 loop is CASSQTGRAFF. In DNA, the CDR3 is TGTGCCAGCAGTCAGACAGGGAGAGCTTTCTTT.

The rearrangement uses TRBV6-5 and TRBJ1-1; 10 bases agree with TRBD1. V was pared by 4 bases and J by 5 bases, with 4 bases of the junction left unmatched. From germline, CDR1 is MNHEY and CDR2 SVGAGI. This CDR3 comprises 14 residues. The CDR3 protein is CASSFGQGGTEAFF. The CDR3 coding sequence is TGTGCCAGCAGTTTTGGACAGGGGGGAACTGAAGCTTTCTTT.

CDR3 residues: CASNENQNTEAFF. Written as DNA, the CDR3 is TGCGCCAGCAATGAGAACCAGAACACTGAAGCTTTCTTT. The chain combines TRBV5-1 with TRBJ1-1; no clear D. The CDR3 is 13 residues long. V was pared by 6 bases and J by 1 base, with 10 bases between. CDR1 and CDR2 (germline): SGHRS, YFSETQ. Based on the CDR3 plus reference TRBV5-1 and TRBJ1-1, the full variable domain is KAGVTQTPRYLIKTRGQQVTLSCSPISGHRSVSWYQQTPGQGLQFLFEYFSETQRNKGNFPGRFSGRQFSNSRSEMNVSTLELGDSALYLCASNENQNTEAFFGQGTRLTVV.

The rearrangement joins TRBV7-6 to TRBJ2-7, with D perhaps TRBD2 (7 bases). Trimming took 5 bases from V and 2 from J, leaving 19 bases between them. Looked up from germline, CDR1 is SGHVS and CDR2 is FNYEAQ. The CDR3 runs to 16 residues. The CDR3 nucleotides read TGTGCCAGCAGCACGCTGGACAGAGCGGGACCCTACGAGCAGTACTTC. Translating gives CASSTLDRAGPYEQYF.

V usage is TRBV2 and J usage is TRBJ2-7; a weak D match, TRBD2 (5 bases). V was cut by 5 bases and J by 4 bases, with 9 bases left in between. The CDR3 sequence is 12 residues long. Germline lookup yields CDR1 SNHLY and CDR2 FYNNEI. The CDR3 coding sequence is TGTGCCAGCAGTAAAACGGGGTACGAGCAGTACTTC. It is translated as CASSKTGYEQYF. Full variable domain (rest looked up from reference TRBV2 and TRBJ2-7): EPEVTQTPSHQVTQMGQEVILRCVPISNHLYFYWYRQILGQKVEFLVSFYNNEISEKSEIFDDQFSVERPDGSNFTLKIRSTKLEDSAMYFCASSKTGYEQYFGPGTRLTVT.

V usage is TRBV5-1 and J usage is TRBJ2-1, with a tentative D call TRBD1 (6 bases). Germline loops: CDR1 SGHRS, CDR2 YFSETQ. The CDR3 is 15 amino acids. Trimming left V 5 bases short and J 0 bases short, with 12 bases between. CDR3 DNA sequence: TGCGCCAGCAGTCTACAGGGCAGCTCCTACAATGAGCAGTTCTTC. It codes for CASSLQGSSYNEQFF.

The DNA for the CDR3 is TGCGCCAGCAGCCAAGATGACAGGAACACAGATACGCAGTATTTT. This gives the protein CASSQDDRNTDTQYF. The V gene is TRBV4-3, the J gene TRBJ2-3, with a possible D match to TRBD1 (6 bases). Germline assignment: CDR1 LGHNA and CDR2 YSLEER. This CDR3 contains 15 residues. Trimming shortened V by 0 bases and J by 2 bases, and 9 bases separated the two germline ends.

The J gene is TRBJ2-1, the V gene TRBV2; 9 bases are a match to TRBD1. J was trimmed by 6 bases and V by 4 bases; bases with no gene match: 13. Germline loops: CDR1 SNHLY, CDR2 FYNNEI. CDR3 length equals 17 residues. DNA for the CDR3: TGTGCCAGCAGTGCCGGGACAGGGAATAGGGCACTCAATGAGCAGTTCTTC. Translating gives CASSAGTGNRALNEQFF.

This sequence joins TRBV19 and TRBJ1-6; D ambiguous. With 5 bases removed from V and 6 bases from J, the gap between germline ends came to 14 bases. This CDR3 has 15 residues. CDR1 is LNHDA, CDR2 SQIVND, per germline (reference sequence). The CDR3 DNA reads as TGTGCCAGTAGTCTCTCGGACGGGATTAATTCACCCCTCCACTTT. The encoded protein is CASSLSDGINSPLHF.

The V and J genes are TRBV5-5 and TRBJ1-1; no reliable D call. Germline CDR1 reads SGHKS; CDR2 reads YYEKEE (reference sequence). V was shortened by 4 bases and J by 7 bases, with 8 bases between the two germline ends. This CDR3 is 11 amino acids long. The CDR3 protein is CASSDYGEAFF. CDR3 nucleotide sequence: TGTGCCAGCAGCGACTACGGTGAAGCTTTCTTT.

In DNA form, the CDR3 reads TGTGCCAGCAGTCCGGGACTCAGGTCACCCCTCCACTTT. This translates into CASSPGLRSPLHF. The rearrangement links TRBV12-3 or TRBV12-4 to TRBJ1-6, with D maybe TRBD1 (5 bases). There are 13 residues in the CDR3. Trimming pared 5 bases from V and 10 bases from J, leaving 12 bases between.

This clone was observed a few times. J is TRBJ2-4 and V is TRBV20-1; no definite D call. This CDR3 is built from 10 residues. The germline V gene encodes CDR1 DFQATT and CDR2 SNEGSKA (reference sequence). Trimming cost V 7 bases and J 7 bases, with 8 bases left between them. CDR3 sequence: CSVERNIQYF. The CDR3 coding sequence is TGCAGTGTAGAGAGGAACATTCAGTACTTC.

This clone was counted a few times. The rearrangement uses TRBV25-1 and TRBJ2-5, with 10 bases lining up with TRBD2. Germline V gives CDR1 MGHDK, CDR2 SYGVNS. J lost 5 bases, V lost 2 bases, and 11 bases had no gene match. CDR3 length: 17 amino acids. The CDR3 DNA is TGTGCCAGCAGTGAAGGTAGTAGCGGGGGGTCTCGGGAGACCCAGTACTTC. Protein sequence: CASSEGSSGGSRETQYF.

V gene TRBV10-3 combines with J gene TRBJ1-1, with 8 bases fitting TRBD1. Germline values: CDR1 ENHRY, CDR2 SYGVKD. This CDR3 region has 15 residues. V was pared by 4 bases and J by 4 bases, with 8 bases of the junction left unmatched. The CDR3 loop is CAISVVWDRPTEAFF. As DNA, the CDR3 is TGTGCCATCAGTGTGGTTTGGGACAGGCCCACTGAAGCTTTCTTT.

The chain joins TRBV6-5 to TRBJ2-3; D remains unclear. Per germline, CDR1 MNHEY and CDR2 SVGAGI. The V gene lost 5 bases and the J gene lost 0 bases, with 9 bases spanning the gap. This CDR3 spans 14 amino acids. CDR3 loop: CASSIQISTDTQYF. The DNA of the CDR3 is TGTGCCAGCAGTATACAGATTAGCACAGATACGCAGTATTTT.

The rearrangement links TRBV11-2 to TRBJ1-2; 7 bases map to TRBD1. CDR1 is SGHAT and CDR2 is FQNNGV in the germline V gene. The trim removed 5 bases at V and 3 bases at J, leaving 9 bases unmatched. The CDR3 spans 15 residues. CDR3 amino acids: CASSKAIGGYYGYTF. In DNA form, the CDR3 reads TGTGCCAGCAGCAAGGCTATAGGGGGCTACTATGGCTACACCTTC.

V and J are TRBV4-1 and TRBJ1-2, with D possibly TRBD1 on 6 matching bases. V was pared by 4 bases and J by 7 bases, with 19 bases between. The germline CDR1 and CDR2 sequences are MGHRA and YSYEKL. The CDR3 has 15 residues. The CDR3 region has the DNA TGCGCCAGCAGCCCCGGGAGGGGGGCTAGCGGTGGCTACACCTTC. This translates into CASSPGRGASGGYTF.

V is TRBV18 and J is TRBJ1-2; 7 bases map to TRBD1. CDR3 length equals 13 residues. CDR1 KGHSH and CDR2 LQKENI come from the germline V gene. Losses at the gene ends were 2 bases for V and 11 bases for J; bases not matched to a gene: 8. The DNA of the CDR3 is TGTGCCAGCTCACCAAGCACAGGGGAGGATTACACCTTC. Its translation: CASSPSTGEDYTF.

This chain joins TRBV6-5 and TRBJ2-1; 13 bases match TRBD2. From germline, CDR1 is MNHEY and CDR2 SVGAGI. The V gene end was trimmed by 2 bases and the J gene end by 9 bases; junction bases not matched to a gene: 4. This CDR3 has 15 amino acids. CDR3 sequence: CASSYKLAGGGEQFF. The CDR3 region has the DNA TGTGCCAGCAGTTACAAACTAGCGGGAGGGGGTGAGCAGTTCTTC.

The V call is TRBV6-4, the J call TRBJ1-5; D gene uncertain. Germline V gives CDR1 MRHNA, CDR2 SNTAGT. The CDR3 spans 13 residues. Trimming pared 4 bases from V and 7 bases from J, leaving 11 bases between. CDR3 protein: CASSVGLQQPQHF. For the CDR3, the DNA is TGTGCCAGCAGTGTTGGACTTCAGCAGCCCCAGCATTTT.

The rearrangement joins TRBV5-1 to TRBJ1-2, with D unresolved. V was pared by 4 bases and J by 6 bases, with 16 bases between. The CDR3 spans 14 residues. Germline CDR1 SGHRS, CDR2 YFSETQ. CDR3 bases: TGCGCCAGCAGCCTGCCCTCCCCTTTAGATGGCTACACCTTC. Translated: CASSLPSPLDGYTF.

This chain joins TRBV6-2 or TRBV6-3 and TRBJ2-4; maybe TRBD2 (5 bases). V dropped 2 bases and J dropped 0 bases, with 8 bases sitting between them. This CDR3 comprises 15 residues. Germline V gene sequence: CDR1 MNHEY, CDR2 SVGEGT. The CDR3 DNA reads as TGTGCCAGCAGTTACCCAGGACTAGCCAAAAACATTCAGTACTTC. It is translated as CASSYPGLAKNIQYF.